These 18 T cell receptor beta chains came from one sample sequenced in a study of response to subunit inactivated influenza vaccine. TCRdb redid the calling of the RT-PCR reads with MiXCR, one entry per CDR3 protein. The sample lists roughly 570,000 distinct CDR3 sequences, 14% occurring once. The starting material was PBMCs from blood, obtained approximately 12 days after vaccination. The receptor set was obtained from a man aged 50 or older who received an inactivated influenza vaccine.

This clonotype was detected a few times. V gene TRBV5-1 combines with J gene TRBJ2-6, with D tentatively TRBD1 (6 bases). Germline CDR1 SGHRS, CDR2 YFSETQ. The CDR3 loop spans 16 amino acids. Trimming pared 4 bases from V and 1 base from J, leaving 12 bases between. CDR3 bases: TGCGCCAGCAGCGGGTTTCAGGGGTCTGGGGCCAACGTCCTGACTTTC. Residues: CASSGFQGSGANVLTF.

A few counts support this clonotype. CDR3 coding DNA: TGCAGCGTTCTGGACAGAGCTGTTTCTCTAGAGCAGTACTTC. Translating gives CSVLDRAVSLEQYF. This sequence joins TRBV29-1 and TRBJ2-7; weak D call: TRBD1 (6 bases). This CDR3 contains 14 residues. From germline, CDR1 is SQVTM and CDR2 ANQGSEA. V shed 5 bases and J shed 7 bases, with 21 bases lying between them.

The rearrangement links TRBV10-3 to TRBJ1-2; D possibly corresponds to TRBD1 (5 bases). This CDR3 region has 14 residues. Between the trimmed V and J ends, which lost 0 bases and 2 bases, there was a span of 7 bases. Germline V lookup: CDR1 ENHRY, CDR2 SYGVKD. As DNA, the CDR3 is TGTGCCATCAGTGAGTCCGGGGGAAACTATGGCTACACCTTC. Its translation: CAISESGGNYGYTF.

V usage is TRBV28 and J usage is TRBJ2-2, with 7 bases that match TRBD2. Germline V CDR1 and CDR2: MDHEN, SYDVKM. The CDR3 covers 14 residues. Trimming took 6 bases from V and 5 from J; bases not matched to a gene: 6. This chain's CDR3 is CASRGGEWTGELFF. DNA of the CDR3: TGTGCCAGCAGGGGAGGGGAGTGGACCGGGGAGCTGTTTTTT.

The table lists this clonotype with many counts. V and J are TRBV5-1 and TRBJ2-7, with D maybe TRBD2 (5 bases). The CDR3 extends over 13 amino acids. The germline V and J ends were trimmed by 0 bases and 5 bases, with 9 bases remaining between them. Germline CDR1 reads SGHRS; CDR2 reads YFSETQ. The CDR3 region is CASSLAGINEQYF. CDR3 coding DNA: TGCGCCAGCAGCTTGGCCGGGATCAACGAGCAGTACTTC.

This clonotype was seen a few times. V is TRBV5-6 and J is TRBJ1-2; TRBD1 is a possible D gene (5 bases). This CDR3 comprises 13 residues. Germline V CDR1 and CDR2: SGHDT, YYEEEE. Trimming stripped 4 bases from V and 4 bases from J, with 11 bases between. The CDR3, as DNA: TGTGCCAGCAGCCCCATGGGGGGCTATGGCTACACCTTC. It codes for CASSPMGGYGYTF.

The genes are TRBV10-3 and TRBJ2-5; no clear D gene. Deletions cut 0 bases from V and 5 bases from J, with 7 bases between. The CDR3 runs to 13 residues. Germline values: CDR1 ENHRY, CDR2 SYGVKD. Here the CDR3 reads CAISESVEETQYF. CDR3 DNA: TGTGCCATCAGTGAGTCGGTGGAGGAGACCCAGTACTTC.

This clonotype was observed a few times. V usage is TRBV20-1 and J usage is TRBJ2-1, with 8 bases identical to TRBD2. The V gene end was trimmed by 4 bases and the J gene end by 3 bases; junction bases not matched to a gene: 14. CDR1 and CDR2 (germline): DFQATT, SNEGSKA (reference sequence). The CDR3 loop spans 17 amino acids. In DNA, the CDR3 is TGCAGTGCTACACTCCCGGTGGGAGCGGGAGTCTACAATGAGCAGTTCTTC. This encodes CSATLPVGAGVYNEQFF.

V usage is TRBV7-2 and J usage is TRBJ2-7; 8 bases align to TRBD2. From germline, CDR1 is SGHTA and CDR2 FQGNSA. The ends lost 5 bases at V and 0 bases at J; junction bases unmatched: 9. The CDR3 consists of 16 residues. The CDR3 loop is CASSLQTGLASYEQYF. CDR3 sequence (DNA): TGTGCCAGCAGCCTCCAAACCGGACTAGCCTCCTACGAGCAGTACTTC.

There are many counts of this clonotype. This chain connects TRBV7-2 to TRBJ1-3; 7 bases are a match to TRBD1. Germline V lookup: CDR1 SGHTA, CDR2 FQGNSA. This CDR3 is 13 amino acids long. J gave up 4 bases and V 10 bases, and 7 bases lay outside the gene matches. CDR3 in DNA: TGTGCCACCGCTGGAGGGGGCGGAAACACCATATATTTT. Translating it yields CATAGGGGNTIYF.

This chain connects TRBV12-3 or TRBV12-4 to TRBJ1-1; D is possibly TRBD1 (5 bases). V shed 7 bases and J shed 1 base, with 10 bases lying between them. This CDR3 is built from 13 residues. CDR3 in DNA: TGTGCCAGCATTTCGGGGGGGAACACTGAAGCTTTCTTT. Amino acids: CASISGGNTEAFF.

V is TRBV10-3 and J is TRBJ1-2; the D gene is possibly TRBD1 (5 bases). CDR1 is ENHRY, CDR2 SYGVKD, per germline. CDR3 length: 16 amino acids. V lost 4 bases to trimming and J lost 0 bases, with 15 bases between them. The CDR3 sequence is CAISGGSGRANYGYTF. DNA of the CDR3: TGTGCCATCAGTGGGGGCTCAGGGAGAGCTAACTATGGCTACACCTTC.

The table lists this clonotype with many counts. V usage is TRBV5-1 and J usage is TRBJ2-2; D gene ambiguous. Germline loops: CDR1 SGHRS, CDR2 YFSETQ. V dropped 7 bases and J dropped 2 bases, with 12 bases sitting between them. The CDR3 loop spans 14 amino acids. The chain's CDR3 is CASLGISNTGELFF. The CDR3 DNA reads TGCGCCAGCCTTGGTATATCTAACACCGGGGAGCTGTTTTTT.

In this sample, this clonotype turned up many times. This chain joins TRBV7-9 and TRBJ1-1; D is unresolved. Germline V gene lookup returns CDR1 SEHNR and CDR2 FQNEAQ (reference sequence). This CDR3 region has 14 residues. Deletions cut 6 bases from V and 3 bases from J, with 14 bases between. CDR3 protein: CASRDGGFDTEAFF. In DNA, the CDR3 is TGTGCCAGCAGAGACGGCGGTTTTGACACTGAAGCTTTCTTT.

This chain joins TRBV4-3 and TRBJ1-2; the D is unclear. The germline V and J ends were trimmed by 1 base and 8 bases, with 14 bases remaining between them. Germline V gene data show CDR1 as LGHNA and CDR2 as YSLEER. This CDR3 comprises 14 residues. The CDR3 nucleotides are TGCGCCAGCAGCCAAGTCCTTACCGAGGTGGGCTACACCTTC. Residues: CASSQVLTEVGYTF.

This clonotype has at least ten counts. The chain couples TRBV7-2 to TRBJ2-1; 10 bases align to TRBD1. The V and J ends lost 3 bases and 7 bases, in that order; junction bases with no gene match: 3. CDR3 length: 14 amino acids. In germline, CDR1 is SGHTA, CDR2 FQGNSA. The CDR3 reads CASSFVDRGNEQFF. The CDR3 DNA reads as TGTGCCAGCAGCTTTGTGGACAGGGGGAATGAGCAGTTCTTC.

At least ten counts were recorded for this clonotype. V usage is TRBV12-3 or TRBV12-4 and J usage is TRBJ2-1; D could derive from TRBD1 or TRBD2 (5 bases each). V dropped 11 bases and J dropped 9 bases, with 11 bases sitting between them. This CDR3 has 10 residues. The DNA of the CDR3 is TGTGCCGTTCGGGGCAGTGAGCAGTTCTTC. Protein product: CAVRGSEQFF.

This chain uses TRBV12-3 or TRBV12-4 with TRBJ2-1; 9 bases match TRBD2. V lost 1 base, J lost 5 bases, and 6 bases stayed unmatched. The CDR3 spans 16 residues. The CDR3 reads CASSLVAGEKHNEQFF. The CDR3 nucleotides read TGTGCCAGCAGTTTAGTAGCGGGGGAGAAACACAATGAGCAGTTCTTC.